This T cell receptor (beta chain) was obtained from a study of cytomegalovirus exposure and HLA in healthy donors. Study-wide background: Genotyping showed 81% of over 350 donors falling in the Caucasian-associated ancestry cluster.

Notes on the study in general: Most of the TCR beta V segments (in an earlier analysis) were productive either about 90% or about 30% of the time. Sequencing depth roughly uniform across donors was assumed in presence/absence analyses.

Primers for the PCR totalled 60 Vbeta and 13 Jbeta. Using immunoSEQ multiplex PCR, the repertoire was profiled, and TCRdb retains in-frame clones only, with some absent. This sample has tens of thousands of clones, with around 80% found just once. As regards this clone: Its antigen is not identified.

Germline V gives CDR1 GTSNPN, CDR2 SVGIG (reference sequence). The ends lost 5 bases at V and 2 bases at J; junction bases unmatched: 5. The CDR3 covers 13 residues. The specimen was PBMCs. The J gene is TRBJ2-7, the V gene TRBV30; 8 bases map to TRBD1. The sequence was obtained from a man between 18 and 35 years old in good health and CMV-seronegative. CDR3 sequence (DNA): TGTGCCTGGGAAGGACAGGGCCCCTACGAGCAGTACTTC. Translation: CAWEGQGPYEQYF.